The 14 T cell receptor beta chains below come from one sample, sequenced in a study of regulatory T cells in long-lasting Graves disease. Noted time point: newly diagnosed GD, antithyroid drugs for less than 3 months. The TCR library used RNA extracted from PBMCs. Arm-PCR of CDR3 regions with iRepertoire HTBI primers generated TCR beta libraries. TCRdb re-called the multiplex PCR reads through MiXCR, storing one row per CDR3 protein. Among approximately 470,000 distinct CDR3 sequences, 15% to 20% were seen once, and the ten largest hold 9% to 15%. The sample was also linked to a second study, of T cells in Graves' hyperthyroidism and ophthalmopathy.

This sample comprised peripheral blood mononuclear cells (PBMCs), obtained at new diagnosis, from a patient treated with antithyroid drugs. Every receptor here comes from a man aged 40-49 years with Graves disease.

This clonotype was counted a single time. The chain joins TRBV3-1 to TRBJ2-7; D is perhaps TRBD2 (5 bases). CDR3 length: 15 residues. Germline V lookup: CDR1 LGHDT, CDR2 YNNKEL (reference sequence). Trimming took 4 bases from V and 4 from J, leaving 17 bases between them. The CDR3 DNA reads as TGTGCCAGCAGCCGACGAGCCGAGGGCGGATACGAGCAGTACTTC. This translates into CASSRRAEGGYEQYF.

In this sample, this clonotype turned up many times. At one end the junction does not follow the germline gene, possibly because of a read error. The V call is TRBV5-1, the J call TRBJ2-7; D gene ambiguous. Germline CDR1 is SGHRS and CDR2 is YFSETQ. This CDR3 has 13 residues. This CDR3 is CASSYDGSYEQYF. For the CDR3, the DNA is TGTGCCAGCAGCTACGACGGCTCCTACGAGCAGTACTTC.

This clonotype was observed at least ten times. This CDR3 reads CASSLRVGRTEAFF. The DNA for the CDR3 is TGTGCCAGCAGTTTAAGGGTCGGAAGGACTGAAGCTTTCTTT. This chain joins TRBV28 and TRBJ1-1, with D hard to call. The germline gives CDR1 MDHEN, CDR2 SYDVKM. Trimming cost V 2 bases and J 5 bases, with 12 bases left between them. The CDR3 runs 14 residues.

Only a few counts were recorded for this clonotype. This sequence joins TRBV18 and TRBJ2-2; TRBD2 agrees at 8 bases. The CDR3 is 16 residues long. Germline CDR1 and CDR2: KGHSH and LQKENI. V was clipped by 3 bases and J by 4 bases; unmatched bases: 7. CDR3 region: CASSPQAGVRTGELFF. CDR3 nucleotide sequence: TGTGCCAGCTCACCCCAAGCGGGAGTTCGCACCGGGGAGCTGTTTTTT.

This clonotype was recorded a few times. V usage is TRBV5-4 and J usage is TRBJ1-2, with 7 bases aligning to TRBD1. Trimming removed 3 bases from V and 6 bases from J; junction bases left unmatched: 5. Germline CDR1 and CDR2: SGHNT and YYREEE (reference sequence). The CDR3 has 13 residues. DNA for the CDR3: TGTGCCAGCAGCTCCCGGGACAGCGATGGCTACACCTTC. It yields the protein CASSSRDSDGYTF.

This clonotype was seen at least ten times. V is TRBV30 and J is TRBJ2-1; D is possibly TRBD2 (5 bases). The CDR3 sequence is 15 residues long. Germline assignment: CDR1 GTSNPN and CDR2 SVGIG (reference sequence). Trimming left V 0 bases short and J 4 bases short, with 13 bases between. As DNA, the CDR3 is TGTGCCTGGAGTGTAGGACTTTCCTTATACAATGAGCAGTTCTTC. This sequence encodes CAWSVGLSLYNEQFF.

This clonotype was recorded at least ten times. The chain joins TRBV11-2 to TRBJ2-1; either TRBD1 or TRBD2 may fit D (6 bases each). V dropped 6 bases and J dropped 3 bases, with 15 bases sitting between them. Looked up from germline, CDR1 is SGHAT and CDR2 is FQNNGV. The CDR3 loop spans 15 amino acids. The CDR3 sequence is CASRPPGGIYNEQFF. DNA for the CDR3: TGTGCCAGCAGGCCGCCCGGGGGCATCTACAATGAGCAGTTCTTC.

Ten or more counts support this clonotype. The chain recombines TRBV20-1 with TRBJ1-4; no clear D gene. V shed 3 bases and J shed 6 bases, with 11 bases lying between them. The CDR3 has 13 residues. Germline loops: CDR1 DFQATT, CDR2 SNEGSKA (reference sequence). The CDR3 bases are TGCAGTGCTAGGGCCATTAGGGATGAAAAACTGTTTTTT. This gives the protein CSARAIRDEKLFF.

This clonotype was detected ten times or more. The chain joins TRBV7-2 to TRBJ1-2; possibly TRBD1 for D (5 bases). CDR1 SGHTA and CDR2 FQGNSA come from the germline V gene. V gave up 6 bases and J gave up 8 bases, with 19 bases separating them. The CDR3 is 14 residues long. CDR3: CASSRRFGARGYTF. CDR3 sequence (DNA): TGTGCCAGCAGTCGTAGATTCGGGGCTCGAGGCTACACCTTC. The whole variable domain, filled in from reference TRBV7-2 and TRBJ1-2, reads GAGVSQSPSNKVTEKGKDVELRCDPISGHTALYWYRQSLGQGLEFLIYFQGNSAPDKSGLPSDRFSAERTGGSVSTLTIQRTQQEDSAVYLCASSRRFGARGYTFGSGTRLTVV.

The table lists this clonotype with many counts. This chain connects TRBV28 to TRBJ2-5, with D possibly TRBD1 on 5 matching bases. V was clipped by 4 bases and J by 4 bases, with 13 bases between them. The germline gives CDR1 MDHEN, CDR2 SYDVKM. This CDR3 has 14 residues. The CDR3 reads CASSSSRVGETQYF. The CDR3 region has the DNA TGTGCCAGCAGTTCCTCCAGGGTCGGAGAGACCCAGTACTTC.

This chain uses TRBV10-3 with TRBJ1-4; TRBD1 agrees at 8 bases. V lost 2 bases and J lost 2; bases outside the gene matches: 13. This CDR3 contains 19 residues. Germline CDR1 and CDR2: ENHRY and SYGVKD. CDR3 nucleotide sequence: TGTGCCATCAGTGAGCCGGATGGACAGGGTTTGGGGACTAATGAAAAACTGTTTTTT. Its translation is CAISEPDGQGLGTNEKLFF.

The table lists this clonotype with many counts. CDR3 in DNA: TGCAGCGTCGTGGGACACCAAATCACAGATACGCAGTATTTT. It codes for CSVVGHQITDTQYF. V and J are TRBV29-1 and TRBJ2-3; D is possibly TRBD1 (6 bases). From germline, CDR1 is SQVTM and CDR2 ANQGSEA. Trimming stripped 6 bases from V and 2 bases from J, with 15 bases between. The CDR3 loop spans 14 amino acids.

The chain couples TRBV7-2 to TRBJ2-2; the match to TRBD2 covers 11 bases. The length of the CDR3 is 16 residues. The germline CDR1 and CDR2 sequences are SGHTA and FQGNSA. V trimming: 5 bases; J trimming: 1 base; junction bases outside the gene matches: 3. CDR3 region: CASSIGTSGNTGELFF. The CDR3 nucleotides are TGTGCCAGCAGCATCGGGACTAGCGGGAACACCGGGGAGCTGTTTTTT.

Many counts were recorded for this clonotype. The rearrangement uses TRBV3-1 and TRBJ2-1; 7 bases fit TRBD1. This CDR3 spans 14 amino acids. After removal of 7 bases from V and 7 bases from J, the junction contained 10 bases not matched to a gene. Germline V gives CDR1 LGHDT, CDR2 YNNKEL (reference sequence). The CDR3 spells CASTRQGMGNEQFF. The CDR3 coding sequence is TGTGCCAGCACCCGACAGGGAATGGGTAATGAGCAGTTCTTC.